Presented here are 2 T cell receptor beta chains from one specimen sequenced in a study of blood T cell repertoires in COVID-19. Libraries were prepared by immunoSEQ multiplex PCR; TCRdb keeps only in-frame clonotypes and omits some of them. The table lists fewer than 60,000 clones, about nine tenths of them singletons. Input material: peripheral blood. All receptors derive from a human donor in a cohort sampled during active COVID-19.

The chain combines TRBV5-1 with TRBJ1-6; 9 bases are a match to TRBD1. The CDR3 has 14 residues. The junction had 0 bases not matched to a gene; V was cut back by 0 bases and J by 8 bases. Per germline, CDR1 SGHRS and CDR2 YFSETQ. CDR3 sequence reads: CASSLGQGDSPLHF. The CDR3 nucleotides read TGCGCCAGCAGCTTGGGACAGGGGGATTCACCCCTCCACTTT.

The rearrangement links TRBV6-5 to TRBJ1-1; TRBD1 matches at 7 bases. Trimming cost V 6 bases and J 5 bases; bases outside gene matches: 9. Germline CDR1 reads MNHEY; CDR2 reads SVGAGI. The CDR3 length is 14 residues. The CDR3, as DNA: TGTGCCAGCAGGTTGACAGGGACGGGAACTGAAGCTTTCTTT. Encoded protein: CASRLTGTGTEAFF.